This T cell receptor (beta chain) appears in the sequencing data of a study of neurological immune-mediated disorders. 5'RACE employing 10-nucleotide random UMIs yielded the cDNA. TCRdb re-called the 5' RACE reads with MiXCR, one entry per CDR3 protein. This table holds about 88,000 distinct CDR3 sequences, roughly 4% found once. This clonotype came up many times. Trimming shortened V by 2 bases and J by 7 bases, and 11 bases separated the two germline ends. Per the germline V gene, CDR1 is DFQATT and CDR2 is SNEGSKA (reference sequence). The CDR3 has 13 amino acids. J is TRBJ2-2 and V is TRBV20-1; D possibly corresponds to TRBD1 (6 bases). Source material: PBMCs. This TCR was recovered from a woman under 30 with multiple sclerosis. CDR3 protein: CSARTTGNGELFF. The CDR3 bases are TGCAGTGCTAGAACTACAGGGAACGGGGAGCTGTTTTTT.